Listed here are 14 T cell receptor beta chains from one sample, sequenced in a study of shared clonotypes between healthy human individuals. Some clones are missing from TCRdb's copy, which holds only in-frame ones; the method was immunoSEQ multiplex PCR. The sample contains a few million clones, 90% to 95% of which appear only once. The source material was naive CD4+ T cells from PBMCs. Subset meaning: CD45RA+ positively selected. These receptors all stem from a man younger than 35 in good health. Some clones in this sample may be carry-over from other donors' samples.

The rearrangement joins TRBV11-2 to TRBJ1-2; no clear D. The germline V gene encodes CDR1 SGHAT and CDR2 FQNNGV. The V gene lost 6 bases and the J gene lost 2 bases, with 16 bases spanning the gap. This CDR3 is 15 amino acids long. CDR3 loop: CASRLLRTGNYGYTF. Here the CDR3 DNA reads TGTGCCAGCAGATTACTCCGGACTGGGAACTATGGCTACACCTTC.

V usage is TRBV4-3 and J usage is TRBJ1-6; TRBD1 is a possible D gene (5 bases). This CDR3 region has 16 residues. Germline V gene lookup returns CDR1 LGHNA and CDR2 YSLEER. V was trimmed by 0 bases and J by 14 bases, leaving 20 bases between them. Here the CDR3 DNA reads TGCGCCAGCAGCCAAGATCCAAGGGGCTCTCCTTGGGCCCTCCACTTT. Residues: CASSQDPRGSPWALHF.

This clone was picked up one time. This chain uses TRBV28 with TRBJ1-2; no definite D call. With 5 bases removed from V and 0 bases from J, the gap between germline ends came to 13 bases. Germline CDR1 and CDR2: MDHEN and SYDVKM. CDR3 length equals 15 residues. CDR3 loop: CASSPSSTPNYGYTF. Here the CDR3 DNA reads TGTGCCAGCAGTCCTTCCTCGACTCCTAACTATGGCTACACCTTC.

The chain combines TRBV5-1 with TRBJ2-2; 9 positions agree with TRBD1. The CDR3 consists of 16 residues. Trimming took 0 bases from V and 4 from J; bases not matched to a gene: 4. The germline CDR1 and CDR2 sequences are SGHRS and YFSETQ. Written as DNA, the CDR3 is TGCGCCAGCAGCTTGGCCCGGACAGGGGTCACCGGGGAGCTGTTTTTT. This codes for CASSLARTGVTGELFF.

This clone appeared once. This chain joins TRBV27 and TRBJ2-7; D is perhaps TRBD1 or TRBD2 (6 bases each). Germline values: CDR1 MNHEY, CDR2 SMNVEV (reference sequence). The V gene lost 5 bases and the J gene lost 7 bases, with 18 bases spanning the gap. The CDR3 is made up of 14 amino acids. The DNA for the CDR3 is TGTGCCAGCAGTCTTAGTGGGGGGCCGATAGAGCAGTACTTC. It specifies CASSLSGGPIEQYF.

The V gene is TRBV30, the J gene TRBJ1-1; no definite D call. The length of the CDR3 is 13 residues. Germline V gene sequence: CDR1 GTSNPN, CDR2 SVGIG (reference sequence). V lost 4 bases to trimming and J lost 2 bases, with 11 bases between them. CDR3 coding DNA: TGTGCCTGGACCATCCCTCAAAACACTGAAGCTTTCTTT. Protein: CAWTIPQNTEAFF.

This sequence joins TRBV6-1 and TRBJ1-2; D is perhaps TRBD1 (5 bases). This CDR3 has 14 residues. V gave up 7 bases and J gave up 2 bases, with 14 bases separating them. Germline lookup yields CDR1 MNHNS and CDR2 SASEGT. The CDR3 DNA is TGTGCCAGCACCGACAGTTTGACCAACTATGGCTACACCTTC. Amino acid sequence: CASTDSLTNYGYTF.

The chain couples TRBV7-3 to TRBJ1-3; D is unclear. The CDR3 is 14 residues long. The germline V gene encodes CDR1 SGHTA and CDR2 FQGTGA. Trimming took 2 bases from V and 3 from J, leaving 8 bases between them. The CDR3 spells CASSLAGSGNTIYF. DNA of the CDR3: TGTGCCAGCAGCTTAGCCGGCAGTGGAAACACCATATATTTT.

The CDR3 loop reads CASSVVGLANNEQFF. CDR3 nucleotide sequence: TGTGCCAGCAGCGTAGTGGGACTAGCGAACAATGAGCAGTTCTTC. V usage is TRBV9 and J usage is TRBJ2-1, with TRBD2 matching over 10 bases. Per the germline V gene, CDR1 is SGDLS and CDR2 is YYNGEE. The CDR3 runs to 15 residues. V lost 0 bases and J lost 5; bases outside the gene matches: 2.

This chain connects TRBV7-6 to TRBJ1-4; D call uncertain. The V gene lost 1 base and the J gene lost 5 bases, with 5 bases spanning the gap. Germline CDR1 and CDR2: SGHVS and FNYEAQ. The CDR3 length is 13 residues. The CDR3 nucleotides read TGTGCCAGCAGCTTAGGACGGAATGAAAAACTGTTTTTT. It translates to CASSLGRNEKLFF.

The gene calls are TRBV5-5 and TRBJ1-2; D is perhaps TRBD1 (5 bases). This CDR3 is built from 14 residues. Germline V gives CDR1 SGHKS, CDR2 YYEKEE (reference sequence). Trimming removed 0 bases at V and 2 bases at J, with 8 bases between. The CDR3 loop reads CASSLGQRNYGYTF. The CDR3 DNA follows: TGTGCCAGCAGCTTGGGACAGAGAAACTATGGCTACACCTTC.

The genes are TRBV5-6 and TRBJ1-5; D is perhaps TRBD1 (6 bases). Germline values: CDR1 SGHDT, CDR2 YYEEEE. Trimming pared 4 bases from V and 2 bases from J, leaving 16 bases between. There are 16 residues in the CDR3. This chain's CDR3 is CASSRGLGARNQPQHF. In nucleotides, the CDR3 is TGTGCCAGCAGCCGGGGGCTAGGGGCGCGCAATCAGCCCCAGCATTTT.

The V gene is TRBV5-1, the J gene TRBJ2-7; tentative D call: TRBD1 (5 bases). The CDR3 spans 15 residues. Trimming cost V 4 bases and J 7 bases, with 21 bases left between them. Germline loops: CDR1 SGHRS, CDR2 YFSETQ. CDR3 in amino acids: CASSPYPAGIQEQYF. CDR3 in DNA: TGCGCCAGCAGCCCGTACCCGGCAGGGATTCAAGAGCAGTACTTC. Together with reference TRBV5-1 and TRBJ2-7, the CDR3 gives the full variable domain: KAGVTQTPRYLIKTRGQQVTLSCSPISGHRSVSWYQQTPGQGLQFLFEYFSETQRNKGNFPGRFSGRQFSNSRSEMNVSTLELGDSALYLCASSPYPAGIQEQYFGPGTRLTVT.

This rearrangement joins TRBV15 to TRBJ2-7; D perhaps matches TRBD1 (7 bases). Trimming shortened V by 0 bases and J by 2 bases, and 8 bases separated the two germline ends. CDR1 and CDR2 from the germline V gene are LNHNV and YYDKDF (reference sequence). The CDR3 runs to 14 residues. The CDR3 loop is CATSRDRGAYEQYF. CDR3 DNA sequence: TGTGCCACCAGCAGAGACAGGGGGGCCTACGAGCAGTACTTC.